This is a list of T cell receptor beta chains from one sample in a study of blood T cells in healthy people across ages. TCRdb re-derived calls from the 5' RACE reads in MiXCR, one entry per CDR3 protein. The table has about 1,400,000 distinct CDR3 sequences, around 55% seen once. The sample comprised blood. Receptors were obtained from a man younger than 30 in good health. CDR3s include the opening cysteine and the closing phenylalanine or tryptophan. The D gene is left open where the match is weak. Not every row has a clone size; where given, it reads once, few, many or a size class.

CDR3 DNA: TGCGCCAGCAGCTTGGGGGGACAGGGGGCAGAGAATGAGCAGTTCTTC
CDR3 protein: CASSLGGQGAENEQFF
J gene: TRBJ2-1
V gene: TRBV5-1
clone size: .
D gene: TRBD1

CDR3 DNA: TGCAGTGCTTCCTGGACAGGACTCTATGGCTACACCTTC
CDR3 protein: CSASWTGLYGYTF
J gene: TRBJ1-2
V gene: TRBV20-1
clone size: .
D gene: TRBD1

CDR3 DNA: TGTGCCAGCAGCTACCCCGGGACTAGCGGGGGCCGGATTTACAATGAGCAGTTCTTC
CDR3 protein: CASSYPGTSGGRIYNEQFF
J gene: TRBJ2-1
V gene: TRBV7-6
clone size: .
D gene: TRBD2

CDR3 DNA: TGTGCCAGCAGGGAGTTTAATTCACCCCTCCACTTT
CDR3 protein: CASREFNSPLHF
J gene: TRBJ1-6
V gene: TRBV27
clone size: .
D gene: .

CDR3 DNA: TGTGCCACCAGCTTGGGACAGGGACGGAATGAGCAGTTCTTC
CDR3 protein: CATSLGQGRNEQFF
J gene: TRBJ2-1
V gene: TRBV15
clone size: .
D gene: TRBD1

CDR3 DNA: TGCAGCGTTGACGTGGGGGCAAACACCATATATTTT
CDR3 protein: CSVDVGANTIYF
J gene: TRBJ1-3
V gene: TRBV29-1
clone size: once
D gene: .

CDR3 DNA: TGCAGTGCTAGAACCCCCGGGACAGGGCTTGAGGGCTACACCTTC
CDR3 protein: CSARTPGTGLEGYTF
J gene: TRBJ1-2
V gene: TRBV20-1
clone size: .
D gene: TRBD1

CDR3 DNA: TGCGCCAGTTTCCGGGACAGAACTCCAGATACGCAGTATTTT
CDR3 protein: CASFRDRTPDTQYF
J gene: TRBJ2-3
V gene: TRBV5-1
clone size: .
D gene: TRBD1

CDR3 DNA: TGTGCCAGCAGCCAAGGGCAGCAGGGAAATGGATATATCTACACCTTC
CDR3 protein: CASSQGQQGNGYIYTF
J gene: TRBJ1-2
V gene: TRBV3-1
clone size: .
D gene: .

CDR3 DNA: TGTGCCAGCAGTTTATACTCAACAGGGGCCCTCTATGGCTACACCTTC
CDR3 protein: CASSLYSTGALYGYTF
J gene: TRBJ1-2
V gene: TRBV27
clone size: .
D gene: TRBD1

CDR3 DNA: TGTGCCACCAGAGGACCGTACAATGAGCAGTTCTTC
CDR3 protein: CATRGPYNEQFF
J gene: TRBJ2-1
V gene: TRBV24-1
clone size: few
D gene: .